A selection of T cell receptor beta chains follows, all from one sample in a study of regulatory T cells in long-lasting Graves disease. TCRdb analysed the multiplex PCR reads with MiXCR anew, one entry per CDR3 protein. This table has 400,000 to 500,000 distinct CDR3 sequences, roughly a fifth appearing once. The starting material was peripheral blood mononuclear cells (PBMCs), obtained when the disease was refractory, from a patient treated with antithyroid drugs. These TCRs come from a female donor with Graves disease. The CDR3 runs from the conserved cysteine through the conserved F or W. A D gene is named only where the DNA matches it firmly.

v_call: TRBV28; j_call: TRBJ2-7; cdr3_length: 15; d_call: TRBD2; cdr3_aa: CASSFSSGGPGEQYF
v_call: TRBV3-1; j_call: TRBJ2-7; cdr3_length: 14; d_call: .; cdr3_aa: CASSQEQEGGEQYF
v_call: TRBV5-4; j_call: TRBJ1-1; cdr3_length: 13; d_call: TRBD1; cdr3_aa: CASSPSEQGTAFF
v_call: TRBV19; j_call: TRBJ2-5; cdr3_length: 14; d_call: TRBD1; cdr3_aa: CASSLLGTGETQYF
v_call: TRBV12-5; j_call: TRBJ1-1; cdr3_length: 17; d_call: TRBD1; cdr3_aa: CASGLEGALGGVTEAFF
v_call: TRBV4-1; j_call: TRBJ2-2; cdr3_length: 15; d_call: .; cdr3_aa: CASTPGAVNTGELFF
v_call: TRBV2; j_call: TRBJ1-4; cdr3_length: 15; d_call: .; cdr3_aa: CASSTGRSNREKLFF
v_call: TRBV9; j_call: TRBJ1-4; cdr3_length: 14; d_call: .; cdr3_aa: CASSPATSNEKLFF
v_call: TRBV28; j_call: TRBJ1-5; cdr3_length: 14; d_call: .; cdr3_aa: CASIGGDGNQPQHF
v_call: TRBV20-1; j_call: TRBJ2-7; cdr3_length: 14; d_call: TRBD1; cdr3_aa: CSARDSDRGSEQYF
v_call: TRBV6-2/TRBV6-3; j_call: TRBJ1-5; cdr3_length: 17; d_call: .; cdr3_aa: CASSYPSEGGVNQPQHF
v_call: TRBV3-1; j_call: TRBJ2-5; cdr3_length: 16; d_call: .; cdr3_aa: CASSQVLDFSGETQYF
v_call: TRBV19; j_call: TRBJ1-5; cdr3_length: 14; d_call: .; cdr3_aa: CASSIRHPVEPQHF
v_call: TRBV4-1; j_call: TRBJ1-1; cdr3_length: 15; d_call: .; cdr3_aa: CASSQDGAGGNEAFF
v_call: TRBV3-1; j_call: TRBJ2-7; cdr3_length: 14; d_call: .; cdr3_aa: CASSRTGTDVLEYF
v_call: TRBV6-1; j_call: TRBJ2-7; cdr3_length: 14; d_call: .; cdr3_aa: CASSEDGVTYEQYF
v_call: TRBV11-2; j_call: TRBJ1-2; cdr3_length: 13; d_call: .; cdr3_aa: CASSYPGGSGYTF
v_call: TRBV5-1; j_call: TRBJ1-2; cdr3_length: 13; d_call: .; cdr3_aa: CASSEDGNYGYTF
v_call: TRBV29-1; j_call: TRBJ2-4; cdr3_length: 12; d_call: .; cdr3_aa: CSVEDLENIQYF
v_call: TRBV29-1; j_call: TRBJ1-2; cdr3_length: 13; d_call: TRBD1; cdr3_aa: CSVGPNTGEGYTF
v_call: TRBV19; j_call: TRBJ1-5; cdr3_length: 17; d_call: .; cdr3_aa: CASSIGPSQGPNQPQHF
v_call: TRBV6-2/TRBV6-3; j_call: TRBJ2-5; cdr3_length: 13; d_call: .; cdr3_aa: CASEREQGETQYF
v_call: TRBV2; j_call: TRBJ1-3; cdr3_length: 12; d_call: .; cdr3_aa: CASSDVGSTIYF
v_call: TRBV12-3/TRBV12-4; j_call: TRBJ2-1; cdr3_length: 13; d_call: TRBD1; cdr3_aa: CASSPDRANEQFF
v_call: TRBV2; j_call: TRBJ2-2; cdr3_length: 14; d_call: .; cdr3_aa: CASSSSTDAGELFF
v_call: TRBV2; j_call: TRBJ2-1; cdr3_length: 14; d_call: TRBD2; cdr3_aa: CASSSSGMGNEQFF
v_call: TRBV25-1; j_call: TRBJ2-7; cdr3_length: 17; d_call: TRBD1; cdr3_aa: CASSDLQGDRDSYEQYF
v_call: TRBV28; j_call: TRBJ1-1; cdr3_length: 16; d_call: .; cdr3_aa: CASSRTTARGNTEAFF
v_call: TRBV5-5; j_call: TRBJ2-2; cdr3_length: 14; d_call: .; cdr3_aa: CASSFFGNTGELFF
v_call: TRBV9; j_call: TRBJ2-5; cdr3_length: 15; d_call: TRBD2; cdr3_aa: CASSGEGRFQETQYF
v_call: TRBV19; j_call: TRBJ2-7; cdr3_length: 19; d_call: TRBD2; cdr3_aa: CASSRARTSGRNPTYEQYF
v_call: TRBV6-5; j_call: TRBJ2-7; cdr3_length: 15; d_call: .; cdr3_aa: CASSYWSLADYEQYF
v_call: TRBV6-1; j_call: TRBJ2-7; cdr3_length: 16; d_call: TRBD1; cdr3_aa: CASSPSDRGLSREQYF
v_call: TRBV20-1; j_call: TRBJ2-1; cdr3_length: 17; d_call: TRBD2; cdr3_aa: CSARNLIAGGPYNEQFF
v_call: TRBV30; j_call: TRBJ1-5; cdr3_length: 13; d_call: .; cdr3_aa: CAWSDSYNQPQHF
v_call: TRBV5-4; j_call: TRBJ1-2; cdr3_length: 15; d_call: .; cdr3_aa: CASSAEGAVIYGYTF
v_call: TRBV20-1; j_call: TRBJ2-3; cdr3_length: 14; d_call: .; cdr3_aa: CSAPSGAVGDTQYF
v_call: TRBV3-1; j_call: TRBJ1-1; cdr3_length: 12; d_call: .; cdr3_aa: CASSHLNTEAFF
v_call: TRBV28; j_call: TRBJ2-4; cdr3_length: 16; d_call: TRBD1; cdr3_aa: CASSDPLWTGQNIQYF
v_call: TRBV28; j_call: TRBJ2-7; cdr3_length: 14; d_call: TRBD2; cdr3_aa: CASSLWGTTYEQYF
v_call: TRBV20-1; j_call: TRBJ1-6; cdr3_length: 11; d_call: .; cdr3_aa: CSASGDSPLHF
v_call: TRBV6-1; j_call: TRBJ2-7; cdr3_length: 15; d_call: .; cdr3_aa: CASSSSPGPSYEQYF
v_call: TRBV28; j_call: TRBJ2-7; cdr3_length: 13; d_call: TRBD2; cdr3_aa: CASGSGRASEQYF
v_call: TRBV27; j_call: TRBJ2-7; cdr3_length: 15; d_call: TRBD2; cdr3_aa: CASSLRSGGSEEQYF
v_call: TRBV2; j_call: TRBJ2-7; cdr3_length: 14; d_call: .; cdr3_aa: CASSDRAGSYEQYF
v_call: TRBV12-3/TRBV12-4; j_call: TRBJ2-7; cdr3_length: 17; d_call: .; cdr3_aa: CASSLRGVGGSRYEQYF